This record looks at one T cell receptor (beta chain) sequence and its context. Its antigen is as yet unknown. This sample was taken from a study of OX40 agonist ivuxolimab in advanced cancers. Looking at the study overall: A diagnosis of hepatocellular carcinoma, melanoma, renal cell or head and neck cancer was present in dose-escalation patients.

Study-level results: In the expanded peripheral T cells, antigen specificity was never determined.

The J segment lost 10 bases and the V segment lost 6 bases, leaving 10 bases of the junction unmatched. The CDR3 consists of 14 residues. CDR1 MGHDK and CDR2 SYGVNS come from the germline V gene. The method was immunoSEQ multiplex PCR; TCRdb's version includes in-frame clones alone and lacks a portion of them. The table has some 35,000 clones, roughly four fifths seen once; the top ten hold about a quarter. This material consisted of CD4+ or CD8+ T cells sorted from blood, taken in a trial of the OX40 agonist ivuxolimab. This chain uses TRBV25-1 with TRBJ2-1, with 9 bases aligning to TRBD2. The clonotype comes from an adult with an advanced solid tumor such as melanoma, head and neck, liver or kidney cancer. Here the CDR3 reads CASSYMTSGREQFF. The CDR3 DNA reads as TGTGCCAGCAGCTATATGACTAGCGGACGAGAGCAGTTCTTC.